These 6 T cell receptor beta chains originate from one sample sequenced in a study of blood T cell repertoires in COVID-19. Only in-frame clones appear in the TCRdb table, and some are missing; sequencing was by immunoSEQ multiplex PCR. The sample has roughly 88,000 clones, around nine tenths seen once; the top ten hold around 20%. The source material was peripheral blood. Every receptor here comes from a woman aged 55-69 years with COVID-19, enrolled during active disease.

About this clone itself: At one end the junction does not follow the germline gene, possibly because of a read error. J is TRBJ1-4 and V is TRBV28; 8 nucleotides align to TRBD1. CDR1 MDHEN and CDR2 SYDVKM come from the germline V gene. The CDR3 spans 13 residues. In nucleotides, the CDR3 is TGTGCCAGCAGCCCTAATGTTGCCGGGACAGGAATTTTT. As protein: CASSPNVAGTGIF.

The rearrangement uses TRBV24-1 and TRBJ1-2; 7 bases match TRBD1. J was trimmed by 3 bases and V by 4 bases; bases with no gene match: 4. Germline loops: CDR1 KGHDR, CDR2 SFDVKD. The CDR3 is 14 amino acids. The CDR3 nucleotides read TGTGCCACCAGTGACCCAACAGGGGACTATGGCTACACCTTC. Its protein product is CATSDPTGDYGYTF.

The chain carries TRBV20-1 and TRBJ2-5, with D possibly being TRBD1 (5 bases). The CDR3 consists of 14 residues. Looked up from germline, CDR1 is DFQATT and CDR2 is SNEGSKA (reference sequence). V lost 3 bases and J 2 bases, leaving 13 bases between the germline ends. CDR3 loop: CSASLAGLQETQYF. In DNA, the CDR3 is TGCAGTGCTAGTCTCGCAGGGCTACAAGAGACCCAGTACTTC.

This sequence joins TRBV4-2 and TRBJ1-4; TRBD1 matches at 7 bases. CDR1 is LGHNA, CDR2 YNFKEQ, per germline. The CDR3 has 15 residues. The V gene end was trimmed by 1 base and the J gene end by 7 bases; junction bases not matched to a gene: 6. The CDR3 DNA follows: TGTGCCAGCAGCCAAGGAGACAGGGATGGTGAAAAACTGTTTTTT. Protein: CASSQGDRDGEKLFF.

V usage is TRBV2 and J usage is TRBJ1-5; TRBD1 aligns across 7 bases. V dropped 6 bases and J dropped 6; count of bases not matched to a gene: 11. The CDR3 loop spans 15 amino acids. Germline values: CDR1 SNHLY, CDR2 FYNNEI. In nucleotides, the CDR3 is TGTGCCAGCAGCCAGGGGGTCGGCTCGGGTCAGCCCCAGCATTTT. This encodes CASSQGVGSGQPQHF.

The V gene is TRBV29-1, the J gene TRBJ1-3; no definite D call. The germline V gene has CDR1 SQVTM and CDR2 ANQGSEA. Trimming took 5 bases from V and 4 from J, leaving 6 bases between them. The CDR3 spans 11 residues. CDR3 DNA sequence: TGCAGCGTTACGGGGGGAAACACCATATATTTT. This translates into CSVTGGNTIYF.